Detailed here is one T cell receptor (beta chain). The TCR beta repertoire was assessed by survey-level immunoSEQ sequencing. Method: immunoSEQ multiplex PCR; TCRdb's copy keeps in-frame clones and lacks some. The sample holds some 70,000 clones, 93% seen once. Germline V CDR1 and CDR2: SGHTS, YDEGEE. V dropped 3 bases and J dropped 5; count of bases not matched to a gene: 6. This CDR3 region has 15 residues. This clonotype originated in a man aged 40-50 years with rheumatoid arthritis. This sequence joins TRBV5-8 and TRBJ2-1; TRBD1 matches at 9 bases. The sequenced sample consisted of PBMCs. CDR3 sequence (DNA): TGTGCCAGCAGCTATTCCGGGACAGGGAACAATGAGCAGTTCTTC. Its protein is CASSYSGTGNNEQFF.